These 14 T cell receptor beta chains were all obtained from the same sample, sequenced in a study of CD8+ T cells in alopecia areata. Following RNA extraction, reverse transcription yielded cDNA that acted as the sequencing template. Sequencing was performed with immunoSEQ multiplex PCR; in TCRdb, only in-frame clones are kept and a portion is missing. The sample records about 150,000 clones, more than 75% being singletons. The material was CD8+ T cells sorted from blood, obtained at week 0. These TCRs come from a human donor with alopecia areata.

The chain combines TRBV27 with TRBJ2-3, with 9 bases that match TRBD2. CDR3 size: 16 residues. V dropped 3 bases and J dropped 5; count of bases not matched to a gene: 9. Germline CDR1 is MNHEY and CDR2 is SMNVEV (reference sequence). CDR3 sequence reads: CASSFLAGGLQDTQYF. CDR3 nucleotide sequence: TGTGCCAGCAGTTTTTTGGCGGGGGGGCTTCAAGATACGCAGTATTTT.

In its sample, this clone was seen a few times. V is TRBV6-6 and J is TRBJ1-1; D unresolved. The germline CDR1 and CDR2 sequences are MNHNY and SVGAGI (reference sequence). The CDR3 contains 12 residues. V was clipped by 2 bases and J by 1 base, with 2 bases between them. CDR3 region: CASSYANTEAFF. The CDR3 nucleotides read TGTGCCAGCAGTTACGCGAACACTGAAGCTTTCTTT.

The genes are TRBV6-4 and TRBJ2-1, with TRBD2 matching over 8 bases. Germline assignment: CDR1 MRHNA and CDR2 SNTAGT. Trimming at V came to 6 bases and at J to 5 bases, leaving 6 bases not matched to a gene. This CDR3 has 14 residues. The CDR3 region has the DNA TGTGCCAGCAGAGAACGGGGGGGTCACAATGAGCAGTTCTTC. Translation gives CASRERGGHNEQFF.

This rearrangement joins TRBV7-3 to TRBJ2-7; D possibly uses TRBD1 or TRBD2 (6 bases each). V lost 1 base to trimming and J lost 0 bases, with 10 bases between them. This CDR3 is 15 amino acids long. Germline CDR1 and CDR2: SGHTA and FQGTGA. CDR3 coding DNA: TGTGCCAGCAGCTTAATCGGGGGCCGCTCCTACGAGCAGTACTTC. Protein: CASSLIGGRSYEQYF. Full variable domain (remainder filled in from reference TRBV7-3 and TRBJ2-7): GAGVSQTPSNKVTEKGKYVELRCDPISGHTALYWYRQSLGQGPEFLIYFQGTGAADDSGLPNDRFFAVRPEGSVSTLKIQRTERGDSAVYLCASSLIGGRSYEQYFGPGTRLTVT.

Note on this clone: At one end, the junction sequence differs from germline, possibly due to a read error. This CDR3 is CASSVTGDF. CDR3 nucleotide sequence: TGTGCCAGCAGTGTGACTGGGGATTTT. The V and J genes are TRBV2 and TRBJ1-1; D gene ambiguous. Germline CDR1 and CDR2: SNHLY and FYNNEI. The CDR3 length is 9 residues.

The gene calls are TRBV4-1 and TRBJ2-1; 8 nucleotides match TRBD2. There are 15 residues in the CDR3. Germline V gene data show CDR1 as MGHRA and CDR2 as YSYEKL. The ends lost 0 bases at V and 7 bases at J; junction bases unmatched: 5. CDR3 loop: CASSQDPGGPNEQFF. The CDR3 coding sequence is TGCGCCAGCAGCCAAGACCCGGGGGGGCCGAATGAGCAGTTCTTC.

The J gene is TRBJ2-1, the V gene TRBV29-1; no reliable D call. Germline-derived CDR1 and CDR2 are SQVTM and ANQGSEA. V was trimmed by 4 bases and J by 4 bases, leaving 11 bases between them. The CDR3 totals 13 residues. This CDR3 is CSVVWKEYNEQFF. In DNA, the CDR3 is TGCAGCGTTGTTTGGAAAGAGTACAATGAGCAGTTCTTC.

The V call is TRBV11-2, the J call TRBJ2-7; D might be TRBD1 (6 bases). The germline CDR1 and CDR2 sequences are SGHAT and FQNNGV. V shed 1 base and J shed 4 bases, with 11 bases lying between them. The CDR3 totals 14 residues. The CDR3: CASSLGQGRYEQYF. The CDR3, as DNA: TGTGCCAGCAGCTTAGGCCAGGGGAGATACGAGCAGTACTTC.

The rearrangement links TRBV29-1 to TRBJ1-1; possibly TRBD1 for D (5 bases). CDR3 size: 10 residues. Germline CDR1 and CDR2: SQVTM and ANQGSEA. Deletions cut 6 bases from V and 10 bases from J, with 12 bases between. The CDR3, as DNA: TGCAGCGTAGAATGGGGGGGAGCTTTCTTT. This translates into CSVEWGGAFF.

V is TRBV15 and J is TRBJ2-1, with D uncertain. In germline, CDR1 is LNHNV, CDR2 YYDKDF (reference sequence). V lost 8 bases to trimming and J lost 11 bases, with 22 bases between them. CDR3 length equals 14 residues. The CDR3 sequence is CATQRVPADGQQFF. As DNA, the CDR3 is TGTGCCACCCAGCGAGTCCCGGCTGACGGTCAGCAGTTCTTC.

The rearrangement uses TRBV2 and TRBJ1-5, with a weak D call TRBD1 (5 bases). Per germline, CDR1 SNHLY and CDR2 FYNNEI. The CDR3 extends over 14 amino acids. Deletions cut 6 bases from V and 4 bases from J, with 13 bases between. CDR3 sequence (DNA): TGTGCCAGCAGGCTTCACGGGGGAAATCAGCCCCAGCATTTT. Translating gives CASRLHGGNQPQHF.

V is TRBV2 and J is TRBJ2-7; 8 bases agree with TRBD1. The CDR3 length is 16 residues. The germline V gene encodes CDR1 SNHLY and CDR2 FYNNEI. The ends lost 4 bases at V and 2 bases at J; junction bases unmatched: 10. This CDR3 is CASSVLDRGSTYEQYF. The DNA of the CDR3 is TGTGCCAGCAGTGTCTTAGACAGGGGAAGTACCTACGAGCAGTACTTC. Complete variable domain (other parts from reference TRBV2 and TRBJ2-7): EPEVTQTPSHQVTQMGQEVILRCVPISNHLYFYWYRQILGQKVEFLVSFYNNEISEKSEIFDDQFSVERPDGSNFTLKIRSTKLEDSAMYFCASSVLDRGSTYEQYFGPGTRLTVT.

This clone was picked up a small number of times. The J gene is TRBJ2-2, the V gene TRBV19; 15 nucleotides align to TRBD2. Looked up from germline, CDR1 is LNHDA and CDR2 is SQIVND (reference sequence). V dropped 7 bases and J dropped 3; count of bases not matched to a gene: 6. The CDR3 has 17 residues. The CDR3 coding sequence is TGTGCCAGTACGGGACTAGCGGGGGGATTTTACACCGGGGAGCTGTTTTTT. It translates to CASTGLAGGFYTGELFF.

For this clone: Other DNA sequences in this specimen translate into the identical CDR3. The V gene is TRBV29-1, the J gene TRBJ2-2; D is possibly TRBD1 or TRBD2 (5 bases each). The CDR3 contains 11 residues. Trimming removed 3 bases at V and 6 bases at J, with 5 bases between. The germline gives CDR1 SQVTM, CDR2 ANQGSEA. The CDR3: CSVEGAGELFF. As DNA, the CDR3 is TGCAGCGTTGAGGGGGCCGGGGAGCTGTTTTTT.